The T cell receptor beta chain described here comes from a study of cytomegalovirus exposure and HLA in healthy donors. Study-wide results and limits: Usually a TCR sequence was rare, but some public TCRs were found in many donors. A few of the chains that were CMV-associated were confirmed in vitro to be specific for CMV antigens. High specificity and sensitivity for cytomegalovirus status were reported for the classifier.

Note on this clone: Its antigen is not identified.

V shed 4 bases and J 1 base; nucleotides not matched to a gene: 4. CDR3 size: 15 residues. Germline V lookup: CDR1 SGDLS, CDR2 YYNGEE. Data came from immunoSEQ multiplex PCR; TCRdb stores just in-frame clones and leaves some out. The sample contains about 56,000 clones, roughly 92% of which appear only once. These donors were members of the approximately 120-subject validation cohort, a group separate from the roughly 670-subject first cohort. The receptor was isolated from a man younger than 35 in good health and CMV-seronegative. Sequencing was done on a sample of PBMCs. This sequence joins TRBV9 and TRBJ1-2, with 10 bases fitting TRBD1. DNA of the CDR3: TGTGCCAGCAGCTCGCGGACAGGGGGTAACTATGGCTACACCTTC. Translating gives CASSSRTGGNYGYTF.